This T cell receptor (beta chain) was recorded in a study of blood T cell repertoires in COVID-19. The CDR3 covers 15 residues. Germline-derived CDR1 and CDR2 are SNHLY and FYNNEI. V shed 6 bases and J shed 4 bases, with 15 bases lying between them. Original processing notes: Nucleated cell counts were estimated from reference gene primer amplification. Clones were read by immunoSEQ multiplex PCR, and TCRdb kept only the in-frame ones, dropping some. V and J calls plus clone size are reproduced from that table; the DNA served to infer D and trimming. The repertoire includes 200,000 to 300,000 clones, around 85% of them detected once, and 3% to 4% sits in the top ten.

The chain links TRBV2 to TRBJ1-4; the D is unclear. Specimen: PBMCs or T cells enriched from blood (not recorded which). The sequence came from a middle-aged woman with acute COVID-19. The CDR3 coding sequence is TGTGCCAGCAGGACGACACTGGGTAATAATGAAAAACTGTTTTTT. Translating it yields CASRTTLGNNEKLFF.